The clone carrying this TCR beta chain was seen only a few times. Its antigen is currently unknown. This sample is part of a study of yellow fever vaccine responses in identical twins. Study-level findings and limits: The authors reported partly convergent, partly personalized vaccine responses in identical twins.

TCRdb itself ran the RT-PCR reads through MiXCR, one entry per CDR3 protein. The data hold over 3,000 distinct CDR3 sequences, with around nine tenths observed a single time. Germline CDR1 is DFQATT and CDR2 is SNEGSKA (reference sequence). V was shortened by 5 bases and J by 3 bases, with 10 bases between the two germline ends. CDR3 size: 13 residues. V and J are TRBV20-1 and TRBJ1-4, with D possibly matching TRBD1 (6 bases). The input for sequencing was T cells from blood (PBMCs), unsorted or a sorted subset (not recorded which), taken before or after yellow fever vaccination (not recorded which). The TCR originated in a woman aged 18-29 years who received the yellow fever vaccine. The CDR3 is CSAYTGPNEKLFF. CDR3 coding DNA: TGCAGTGCTTATACAGGGCCTAATGAAAAACTGTTTTTT.